This TCR beta chain was sequenced for a study of cytomegalovirus exposure and HLA in healthy donors. Background on the study: The same platform was used for the 130 or so validation repertoires as for the 666 first-cohort repertoires, as reported in a later analysis. Findings and caveats of the study: Researchers reported that a few CMV-associated chains were confirmed in vitro as CMV antigen-specific.

Points on this clone: Its antigen is not known.

Germline V lookup: CDR1 SEHNR, CDR2 FQNEAQ (reference sequence). The junction had 11 bases not matched to a gene; V was cut back by 4 bases and J by 2 bases. The CDR3 consists of 17 residues. Repertoires were generated with immunoSEQ multiplex PCR, while TCRdb's copy carries only in-frame clones and drops some. The sample carries more than 150,000 clones, 84% recorded once. The sequenced material came from PBMCs. This TCR was recovered from a woman aged 18-35 years in good health and CMV-seropositive. The chain uses TRBV7-9 and TRBJ2-5; TRBD1 aligns across 9 bases. Here the CDR3 DNA reads TGTGCCAGCAGCTCATACCAAGGACAGGGGAGGCAAGAGACCCAGTACTTC. Protein: CASSSYQGQGRQETQYF.